This T cell receptor beta chain was found in a study of T cell responses to AZD1222 COVID-19 vaccine. Assay: immunoSEQ multiplex PCR; the TCRdb copy retains only in-frame clones and omits some. The sample holds 65,000 to 90,000 clones, 87% seen once. CDR3 length equals 14 residues. Per germline, CDR1 SEHNR and CDR2 FQNEAQ (reference sequence). Trimming removed 0 bases from V and 5 bases from J; junction bases left unmatched: 0. Findings and caveats of the study: Vaccine-related CD4 TCRs covered spike, predominating at 160-218 and 743-854.

Details on this clone: Antigen: not known.

Second-dose timings of about 4 or about 12 weeks were pooled. This material consisted of peripheral blood, taken 28 days after the second AZD1222 dose. This chain links TRBV7-9 with TRBJ1-4; 7 nucleotides align to TRBD1. The clonotype originates from an adult who received the AZD1222 COVID-19 vaccine. The CDR3 nucleotides are TGTGCCAGCAGCTTAGCACAGGGGAATGAAAAACTGTTTTTT. Translating it yields CASSLAQGNEKLFF.